The clone carrying this T cell receptor beta chain came up a few times. This entry belongs to a study of blood T cells in healthy people across ages. Each of the donors had 8 to 10 milliliters of peripheral blood drawn into EDTA-treated Vacutainer tubes. V shed 7 bases and J 4 bases; nucleotides not matched to a gene: 8. There are 15 residues in the CDR3. Germline CDR1 MNHEY, CDR2 SMNVEV (reference sequence). Alongside a J-beta primer mix, a sample-barcoded 5' primer served in a second PCR lasting roughly 6 to 11 cycles. TCRdb redid the calling of the 5' RACE reads with MiXCR, one entry per CDR3 protein. In the table there are about 570,000 distinct CDR3 sequences, 25% to 30% of which are singletons.

The sequenced sample was blood. The V call is TRBV27, the J call TRBJ2-2, with 8 bases identical to TRBD2. The TCR comes from a woman in her seventies in good health. The CDR3 is CASTLTGLATGELFF. DNA for the CDR3: TGTGCCAGCACCCTAACCGGACTAGCCACCGGGGAGCTGTTTTTT.